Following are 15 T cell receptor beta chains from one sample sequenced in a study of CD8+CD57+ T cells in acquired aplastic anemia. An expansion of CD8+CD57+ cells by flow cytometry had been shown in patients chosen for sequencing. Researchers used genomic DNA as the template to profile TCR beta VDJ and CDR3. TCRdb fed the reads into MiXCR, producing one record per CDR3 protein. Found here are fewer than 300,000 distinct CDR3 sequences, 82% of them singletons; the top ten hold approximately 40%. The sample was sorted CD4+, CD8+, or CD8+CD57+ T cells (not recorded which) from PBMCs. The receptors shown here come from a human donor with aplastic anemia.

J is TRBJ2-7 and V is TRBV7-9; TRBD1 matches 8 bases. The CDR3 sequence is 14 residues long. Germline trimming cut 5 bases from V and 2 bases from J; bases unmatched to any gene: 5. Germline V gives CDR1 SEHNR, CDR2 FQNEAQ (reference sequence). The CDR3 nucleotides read TGTGCCAGCAGCCCGGACAGGGATCCCTACGAGCAGTACTTC. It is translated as CASSPDRDPYEQYF.

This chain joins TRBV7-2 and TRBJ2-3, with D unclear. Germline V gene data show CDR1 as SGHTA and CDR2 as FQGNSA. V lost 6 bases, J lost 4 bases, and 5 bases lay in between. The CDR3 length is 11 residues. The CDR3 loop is CASSLSDTQYF. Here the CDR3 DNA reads TGTGCCAGCAGTCTGTCAGATACGCAGTATTTT. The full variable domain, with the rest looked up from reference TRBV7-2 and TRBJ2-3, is GAGVSQSPSNKVTEKGKDVELRCDPISGHTALYWYRQSLGQGLEFLIYFQGNSAPDKSGLPSDRFSAERTGGSVSTLTIQRTQQEDSAVYLCASSLSDTQYFGPGTRLTVL.

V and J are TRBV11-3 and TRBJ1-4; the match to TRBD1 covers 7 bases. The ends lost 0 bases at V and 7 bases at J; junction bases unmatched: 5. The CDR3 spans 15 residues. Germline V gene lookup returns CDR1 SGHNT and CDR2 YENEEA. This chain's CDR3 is CASSLDLTGSEKLFF. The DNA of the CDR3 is TGTGCCAGCAGCTTAGATCTGACAGGGAGTGAAAAACTGTTTTTT.

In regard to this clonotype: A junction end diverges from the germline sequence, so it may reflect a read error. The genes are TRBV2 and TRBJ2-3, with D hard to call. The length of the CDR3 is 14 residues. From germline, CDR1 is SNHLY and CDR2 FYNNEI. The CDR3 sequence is CASRSVGASDTQYF. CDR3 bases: TGTGCCAGTCGCAGTGTGGGCGCCTCCGATACGCAGTACTTT.

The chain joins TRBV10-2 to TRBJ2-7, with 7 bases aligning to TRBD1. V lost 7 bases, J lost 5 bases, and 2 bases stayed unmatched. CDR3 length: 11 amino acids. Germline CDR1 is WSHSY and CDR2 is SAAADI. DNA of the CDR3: TGCGCCAGCACCCAGGGGGACGAGCAGTACTTC. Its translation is CASTQGDEQYF.

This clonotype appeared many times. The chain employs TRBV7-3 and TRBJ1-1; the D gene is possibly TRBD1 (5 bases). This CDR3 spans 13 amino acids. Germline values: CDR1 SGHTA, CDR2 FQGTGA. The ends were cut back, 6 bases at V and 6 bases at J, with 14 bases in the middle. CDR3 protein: CASSWGLGAEAFF. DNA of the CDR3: TGTGCCAGCAGTTGGGGCTTAGGCGCTGAAGCTTTCTTT.

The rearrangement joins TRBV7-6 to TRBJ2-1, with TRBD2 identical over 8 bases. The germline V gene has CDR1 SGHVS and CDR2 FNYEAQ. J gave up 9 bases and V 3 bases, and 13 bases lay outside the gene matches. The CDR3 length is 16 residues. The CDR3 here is CASSFHHGGGSAEQFF. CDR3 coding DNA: TGTGCCAGCAGCTTTCACCACGGCGGGGGGAGCGCTGAGCAGTTCTTC.

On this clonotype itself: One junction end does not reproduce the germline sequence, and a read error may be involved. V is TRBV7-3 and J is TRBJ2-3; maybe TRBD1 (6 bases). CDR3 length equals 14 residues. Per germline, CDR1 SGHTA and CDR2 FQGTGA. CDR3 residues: CASSRQASPVKQCF. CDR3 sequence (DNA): TGTGCCAGCTCAAGACAGGCCAGTCCCGTTAAACAGTGTTTT.

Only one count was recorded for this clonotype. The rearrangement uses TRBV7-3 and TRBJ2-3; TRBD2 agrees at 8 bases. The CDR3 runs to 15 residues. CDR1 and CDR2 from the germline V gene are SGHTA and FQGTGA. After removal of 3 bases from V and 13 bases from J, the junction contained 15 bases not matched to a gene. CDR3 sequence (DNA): TGTGCCAGCAGCTTTACAAGAAGCGGGGGAGGCGAGGAGTATTTT. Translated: CASSFTRSGGGEEYF.

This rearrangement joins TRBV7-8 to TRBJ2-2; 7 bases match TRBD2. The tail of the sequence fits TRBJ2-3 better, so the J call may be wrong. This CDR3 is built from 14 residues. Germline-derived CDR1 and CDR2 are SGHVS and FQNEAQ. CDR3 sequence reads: CASSLPGGTGAQYF. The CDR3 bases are TGTGCCAGCAGCTTACCGGGAGGTACCGGTGCGCAGTATTTT.

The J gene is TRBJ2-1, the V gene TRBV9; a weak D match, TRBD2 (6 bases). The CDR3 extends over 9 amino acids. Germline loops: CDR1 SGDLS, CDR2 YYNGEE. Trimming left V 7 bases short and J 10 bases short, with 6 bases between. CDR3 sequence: CASGLEQFF. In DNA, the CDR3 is TGTGCCAGCGGACTAGAGCAGTTCTTC.

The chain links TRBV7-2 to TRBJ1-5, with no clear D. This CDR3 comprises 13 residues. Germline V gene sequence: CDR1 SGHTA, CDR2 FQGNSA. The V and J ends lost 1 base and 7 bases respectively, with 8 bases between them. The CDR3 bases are TGTGCCAGCAGCTTAGACATTTCCCAGCCCCAGCATTTT. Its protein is CASSLDISQPQHF.

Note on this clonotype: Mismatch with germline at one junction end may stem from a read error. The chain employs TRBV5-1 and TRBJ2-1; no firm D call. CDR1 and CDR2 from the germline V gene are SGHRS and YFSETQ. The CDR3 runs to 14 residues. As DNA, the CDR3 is TGTGCCAGCAGATTAGAGGCGGTCCACAATGAGCAGTTCTTC. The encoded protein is CASRLEAVHNEQFF.

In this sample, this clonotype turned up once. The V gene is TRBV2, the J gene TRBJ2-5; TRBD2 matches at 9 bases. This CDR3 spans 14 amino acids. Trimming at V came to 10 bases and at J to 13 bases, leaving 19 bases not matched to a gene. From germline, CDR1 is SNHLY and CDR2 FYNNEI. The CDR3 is CATSGGSDRTTSYF. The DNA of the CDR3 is TGTGCCACCAGCGGGGGGAGCGACCGAACGACCTCGTACTTC.

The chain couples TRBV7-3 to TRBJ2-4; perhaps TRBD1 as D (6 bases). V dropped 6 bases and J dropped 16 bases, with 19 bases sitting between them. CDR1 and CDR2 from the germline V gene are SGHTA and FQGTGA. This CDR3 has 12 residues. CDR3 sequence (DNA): TGTGCCAGCAGAGGAGCTGGGACCAGGGGATACTTC. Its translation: CASRGAGTRGYF.